This T cell receptor beta chain comes out of a study of cytomegalovirus exposure and HLA in healthy donors. Looking at the study overall: The same platform was used for the 130 or so validation repertoires as for the approximately 730 first-cohort repertoires, as reported in a later analysis. Study-level findings and limits: A classifier reportedly called cytomegalovirus status with high sensitivity and specificity. The study labeled 170 or so TCR beta chains cytomegalovirus-associated. Most TCR sequences were uncommon, yet certain public TCRs appeared in many donors.

Germline V gene lookup returns CDR1 MNHEY and CDR2 SMNVEV (reference sequence). V lost 9 bases and J lost 7, with 18 bases in between. The CDR3 length is 13 residues. In the case of this clone: Its antigen is not known.

Method: immunoSEQ multiplex PCR; TCRdb's copy keeps in-frame clones and lacks some. The data contain about 73,000 clones, around 96% of them singletons. The sample was PBMCs. This sequence joins TRBV27 and TRBJ1-2, with a possible D match to TRBD1 (6 bases). The TCR originated in a man between 18 and 35 years old in good health and CMV-seronegative. The CDR3: CASTGRGALGYTF. The CDR3 region has the DNA TGTGCCAGTACAGGGAGGGGGGCACTTGGCTACACCTTC.